This TCR beta chain was captured by sequencing in a study of blood T cell repertoires in COVID-19. Study summary: Italy, Spain and the United States were the sources of the convalescent and acute COVID-19 samples.

In the authors' methods: Scientists estimated how many nucleated cells there were by amplifying reference gene primers. Sequencing was performed with immunoSEQ multiplex PCR; in TCRdb, only in-frame clones are kept and a portion is missing. The DNA was the basis for D and trimming; V, J and clone size are from that table. The data contain almost 55,000 clones, around 87% of them singletons. The CDR3 consists of 12 residues. Trimming took 0 bases from V and 8 from J, leaving 7 bases between them. The germline V gene has CDR1 MNHEY and CDR2 SVGEGT. The chain links TRBV6-2 or TRBV6-3 to TRBJ1-1; D is unclear. Input material: peripheral blood. The origin of this receptor is a man between 45 and 60 years old with active COVID-19. The CDR3 is CASSYSGREAFF. CDR3 sequence (DNA): TGTGCCAGCAGTTACTCCGGCAGGGAAGCTTTCTTT.